This is a list of T cell receptor beta chains from one sample in a study of CD4 T cell repertoires in COVID-19. The table came from immunoSEQ multiplex PCR; TCRdb's copy has only in-frame clones and leaves some out. The sample includes over 75,000 clones, about four fifths of them seen just once. The source material was CD4+ T cells from peripheral blood, sampled after recovery from COVID-19. The receptors were gathered from a human donor who had COVID-19. The conserved cysteine and the conserved F or W are not part of the CDR3 here. D genes are given only for firm matches. Part of the rows lack a size; the others show once, few, many or a class for expanded clones.

D gene,V gene,clone size,CDR3 protein
NA,TRBV5-1,once,ASRFSGQYNEKLF
TRBD1,TRBV6-5,NA,ASSPDRVGGYT
NA,TRBV5-1,NA,ASSLKGSQETQY
TRBD1,TRBV28,NA,ASSPRTGGLRGETQY
TRBD1,TRBV2,NA,ASSRTGRNEKLF
NA,TRBV19,NA,ASRERPTEAF
TRBD1,TRBV19,NA,ASSRTGTGGMNGYNEQF
NA,TRBV21-1,NA,ASSSWLAGAGDTQY
NA,TRBV7-3,NA,ASSGGVYTEAF
NA,TRBV30,NA,AWSVFSNTEAF
NA,TRBV7-6,NA,ASSPTAPSGNTIY
NA,TRBV21-1,NA,ASSKEPGGMNEQY
TRBD1,TRBV7-8,NA,ASSLPPDRPFPLH
NA,TRBV20-1,few,SARGKTEAF
TRBD1,TRBV7-8,NA,ASSLHQQGATPKPQH
NA,TRBV3-1/TRBV3-2,NA,ASSDGRTDTQY
TRBD1,TRBV28,NA,ASSFPGQGGYNEQF
TRBD2,TRBV5-4,NA,ASSRRGFKGTGELF
NA,TRBV30,NA,ACYGASIDNEQF
NA,TRBV5-4,once,ASSWGLQNIQY
NA,TRBV30,NA,AWRGTPSSYNSPLH
NA,TRBV27,NA,ASRPGRNTDTQY
NA,TRBV18,NA,ASSRAGASSYEQY
NA,TRBV6-5,NA,ASTWGHGSTGELF